This T cell receptor beta chain emerged from a study of regulatory T cells in long-lasting Graves disease (dated by TCRdb to the early 2020s). Describing the broader study: Antithyroid drugs had been taken for less than 3 months by newly diagnosed Graves' disease patients. A total of 33 samples underwent TCR sequencing, from roughly 13 patients with persistent Graves' disease and some 20 patients with newly diagnosed Graves' disease. This study used TCR sequencing and RNA sequencing of peripheral blood to compare persistent Graves' disease patients against newly diagnosed Graves' disease patients. The study was registered as a clinical trial and conducted in China.

The time point label of this sample denotes: newly diagnosed GD, antithyroid drugs for less than 3 months. RNA was extracted from PBMCs in TRIzol for both TCR sequencing and RNA sequencing. Graves' disease was diagnosed according to American Thyroid Association guidelines. Patients were recruited from an endocrinology department in Xi'an, China. Each patient gave approximately 8.8 milliliters of peripheral blood, collected in an EDTA anticoagulant tube. Ficoll Paque Plus density gradient separation was used to isolate PBMCs, and no further T cell sorting was performed. An Agilent 2100 Bioanalyzer and agarose gel were used to check RNA quality, and a NanoDrop 2000 was used to measure RNA concentration. Comments on this clonotype: What antigen it recognizes has not been identified. Base qualities are not provided; no much larger clone lies one nucleotide away.

What the authors observed across the whole study: The authors noted that the small sample size was a limitation that may lower accuracy. Persistent Graves' disease patients showed lower TCR Shannon entropy and fewer highly expanded clones than newly diagnosed patients, suggesting clonal expansion. The study examined only peripheral blood because the primary lesion, thyroid tissue, could not be accessed. Only the TCR beta chain was sequenced and analyzed. Patients with persistent disease shared more public clonotypes (around 2,500) than newly diagnosed patients did (around 930). Persistent disease showed preferential use of TRBV28, TRBJ1-2 and TRBJ2-5, whereas newly diagnosed disease favored TRBV20-1 and TRBJ2-1.

Libraries came from multiplex PCR. The reads were generated on an Illumina HiSeq 4000. iRepertoire HTBI primers and Arm-PCR amplification of CDR3 regions were used to construct TCR beta libraries. Before sequencing, the PCR products went through gel purification. The paper's processing steps were these. Across samples, 62 TRBV and 13 to 15 TRBJ segments were identified and used for gene usage analysis of CDR3 amino acid clonotypes. COPE and FqMerger were used to merge filtered high-quality paired reads into contigs. BLAST was used to align contigs to IMGT TRBV, TRBD and TRBJ reference genes, with CDR3 defined following IMGT. Any clonotype with a frequency above 0.1% was classified as a highly expanded clone. Shannon entropy was used to measure repertoire diversity, and the Gini coefficient was used to measure V-J evenness. Clonotypes shared by more than one individual were considered public. TCRdb redid the processing of the public reads, applying fastp at Q25 and MiXCR, and retained in-frame beta chains. Every distinct CDR3 protein forms one entry, paired with its most common genes and DNA. V and J calls and clone size were set by TCRdb, not the authors. The sample table contains a few hundred thousand distinct CDR3 sequences; only one count was recorded for 14% of them. Clones ranked in the top ten supply roughly 18% of the sample.

Taken from the germline V gene, the CDR1 and CDR2 loops are MDHEN and SYDVKM. The CDR3, from cysteine to phenylalanine, totals 13 residues. Left in the record is the CDR3 DNA by itself, 39 bases read in frame from the first base. Trimming leaves V shorter by 2 bases and J shorter by 8 bases, with the junction holding 5 bases beyond the gene matches. The same sample was also used in a study of T cells in Graves' hyperthyroidism and ophthalmopathy. Per the second study: A patient counted as having stable Graves' hyperthyroidism if no progression to ophthalmopathy occurred over 18 months of follow-up. Hyperthyroidism patients were newly diagnosed, had a disease duration of under 2 months, and were aged 18 to 65 years. Exclusion was applied to patients with uncontrolled infections, other autoimmune diseases, pregnancy or lactation. Clinical symptoms, serum thyroxine and TRAb, thyroid ultrasound, and orbital computed tomography formed the basis for the diagnoses. For the first round of RT-PCR on the TCR CDR3, the HTBI primer set was used together with the Qiagen OneStep RT-PCR kit. Most expanded thyroid clonotypes (frequency above 0.001) were also detected in blood, a finding suggesting that blood repertoires may reflect thyroid immune responses. Ophthalmopathy was separated from stable hyperthyroidism by a 13 V-J signature model, with approximately 90% sensitivity and 81% to 82% specificity obtained in cross-validation and 80%/75% obtained in testing. During validation, the model predicted progression to ophthalmopathy a median of approximately six months ahead of onset, with more than 60% sensitivity and 72.22% specificity. To identify distinguishing TCR V-J signatures, a discovery cohort of about 100 patients was used, comprising 40 to 45 with Graves' ophthalmopathy and 57 with stable Graves' hyperthyroidism. An independent validation cohort of 18 to 20 hyperthyroidism patients and more than 15 patients who later progressed to ophthalmopathy tested prospective prediction of ophthalmopathy. The 90 or so discovery patients were randomly split 7:3 into training and test sets. Thyroid tissue and blood T-cell repertoires from more than 5 Graves' hyperthyroidism patients were also compared in the study. After blood sampling, hyperthyroidism patients were treated with methimazole at a starting dose of 30 mg daily, and ophthalmopathy patients were treated with high-dose intravenous methylprednisolone. Libraries were constructed in a second round of multiplex PCR, after which size selection and purification were performed. Sequencing of the libraries was done on an Illumina HiSeq2000 using paired-end 100 bp reads. SOAPnuke was used to process the raw data, removing reads that contained adapters or uncalled bases, had a mean Phred below 15, or lacked an exact match to the constant primer or identifier. COPE v1.2.5 was used to merge the high-quality paired reads, and each unique nucleotide sequence was defined as a clonotype. Clonotypes were aligned to IMGT TRBV, TRBD and TRBJ reference segments using MiTCR v1.1. Only V-J combinations with frequency above 0.0001, covering 98% to 99.2% of repertoires, were analysed. A TCS score was defined as the ratio between F50 (clonal expansion) and ExV (chaos), using BLOSUM62-based TCRdist between CDR3 peptides within each V-J. Welch's t-statistics and random forest reduced roughly 500 V-J features to about 13, which were used in a naive Bayes classifier (R e1071). No statistical method was used to set the sample size in advance, and investigators knew the group allocation. According to the paper, TCR Vbeta CDR3 sequencing was carried out on over 130 peripheral blood samples, which came from 40 to 45 ophthalmopathy, around 74 hyperthyroidism and about 17 progressor patients.

This TCR derives from a woman aged 50 to 60 with Graves disease. Donor details come from another sample of the same person, matched by shared clones. Here the chain combines TRBV28 and TRBJ1-2, with TRBD1 matching 7 junction bases. Sequencing used peripheral blood mononuclear cells (PBMCs), obtained at new diagnosis, from a patient treated with antithyroid drugs. This receptor has the CDR3 CASSLEGARGYTF. The nucleotide sequence is TGTGCCAGCAGTTTAGAGGGGGCGCGAGGCTACACCTTC.